What follows are 6 T cell receptor beta chains derived from one specimen sequenced in a study of blood T cell repertoires in COVID-19 (dated by TCRdb to 2019 to 2021). Libraries were made using the immunoSEQ multiplex PCR assay. Here the immuneACCESS table is served through TCRdb, limited to in-frame sequences with V and J called. Missing clones are a known gap in these copies; in checked studies unresolved V genes cover under half, and the rest lacks a known reason. A total of 110,000 or so clones appear in this sample, around 85% of them only once. The leading ten clones occupy around 6% of the sample. The sample was peripheral blood. Receptor source: a woman in her fifties or sixties with COVID-19, enrolled during active disease.

The chain couples TRBV5-4 to TRBJ2-3; 11 bases are a match to TRBD2. Trimming cost V 0 bases and J 0 bases; bases outside gene matches: 3. This CDR3 contains 17 residues. The V gene's germline CDR1 is SGHNT and CDR2 YYREEE (reference sequence). As DNA, the CDR3 is TGTGCCAGCAGCTTGGGACTAGCGGGGCATAGCACAGATACGCAGTATTTT. It specifies CASSLGLAGHSTDTQYF.

The rearrangement links TRBV6-5 to TRBJ1-1; TRBD1 aligns across 7 bases. V shed 6 bases, J shed 11 bases, and the junction held 9 bases outside the gene matches. The CDR3 runs 12 residues. Germline assignment: CDR1 MNHEY and CDR2 SVGAGI. The CDR3 DNA reads TGTGCCAGCAGCTCGACAGGGACGAAGGCTTTCTTT. It encodes CASSSTGTKAFF.

The rearrangement uses TRBV27 and TRBJ2-1; 10 nucleotides align to TRBD2. Per the germline V gene, CDR1 is MNHEY and CDR2 is SMNVEV (reference sequence). Germline trimming cut 0 bases from V and 5 bases from J; bases unmatched to any gene: 7. CDR3 length: 17 residues. For the CDR3, the DNA is TGTGCCAGCAGTTTATCCACCGAGCGGGGGGGCCACAATGAGCAGTTCTTC. It codes for CASSLSTERGGHNEQFF.

This rearrangement joins TRBV5-4 to TRBJ2-5; 8 nucleotides match TRBD1. With V trimmed by 6 bases and J by 3 bases, 10 bases remained unmatched. Looked up from germline, CDR1 is SGHNT and CDR2 is YYREEE (reference sequence). The CDR3 contains 15 residues. CDR3 DNA sequence: TGTGCCAGCAACCTCAAAACAGGGGGAGAAGAGACCCAGTACTTC. It encodes CASNLKTGGEETQYF.

The chain carries TRBV6-5 and TRBJ1-4, with 7 bases matching TRBD1. This CDR3 is 15 amino acids long. Germline-derived CDR1 and CDR2 are MNHEY and SVGAGI. The V segment lost 6 bases and the J segment 3 bases; nucleotides outside the gene matches: 7. In nucleotides, the CDR3 is TGTGCCAGCAGGGATACAGGGGAAGCTAATGAAAAACTGTTTTTT. It codes for CASRDTGEANEKLFF.

This clone appeared a single time. V and J are TRBV9 and TRBJ2-2, with D possibly being TRBD1 (6 bases). V was cut by 5 bases and J by 3 bases, with 17 bases left in between. CDR1 SGDLS and CDR2 YYNGEE come from the germline V gene. CDR3 length: 16 residues. CDR3 DNA: TGTGCCAGCAGAGAGACGGAACAGGGTTACACCGGGGAGCTGTTTTTT. Residues: CASRETEQGYTGELFF.